Shown below are 21 T cell receptor beta chains from a single sample sequenced in a study of T-cell memory formation after mild COVID-19. Using its own MiXCR run on the 5' RACE reads, TCRdb lists one record per CDR3 protein. The sample lists 450,000 to 650,000 distinct CDR3 sequences, around 20% seen once, with around 12% in the top ten. The sequenced sample was PBMCs or a T cell subset sorted from them (not recorded which). The receptor set was obtained from an adult woman who had mild COVID-19 (a few samples of this study predate the infection). Cell type and time point are not known.

The chain links TRBV29-1 to TRBJ2-7, with 9 bases lining up with TRBD1. Trimming cost V 8 bases and J 3 bases; bases outside gene matches: 8. The CDR3 has 13 residues. Germline V gene sequence: CDR1 SQVTM, CDR2 ANQGSEA. Written as DNA, the CDR3 is TGCAGCACCAGACAGGGGGACTTCTACGAGCAGTACTTC. Translation gives CSTRQGDFYEQYF.

This rearrangement joins TRBV5-1 to TRBJ2-1; D gene ambiguous. Germline CDR1 SGHRS, CDR2 YFSETQ. V gave up 2 bases and J gave up 1 base, with 19 bases separating them. This CDR3 comprises 18 residues. In nucleotides, the CDR3 is TGCGCCAGCAGCTTCAACCCGACCCCGAGGCCGTCCTACAATGAGCAGTTCTTC. It codes for CASSFNPTPRPSYNEQFF.

This chain uses TRBV15 with TRBJ2-1, with no clear D. Germline V lookup: CDR1 LNHNV, CDR2 YYDKDF (reference sequence). The ends were cut back, 3 bases at V and 4 bases at J, with 4 bases in the middle. This CDR3 is 12 amino acids long. CDR3 nucleotides: TGTGCCACCAGCAGTATTTACAATGAGCAGTTCTTC. This sequence encodes CATSSIYNEQFF.

This clonotype was counted only a few times. The chain combines TRBV4-2 with TRBJ1-4; TRBD1 aligns across 12 bases. Germline V gene lookup returns CDR1 LGHNA and CDR2 YNFKEQ. This CDR3 spans 16 amino acids. Losses at the gene ends were 0 bases for V and 5 bases for J; bases not matched to a gene: 1. The CDR3 sequence: CASSQDGTGGNEKLFF. The CDR3 bases are TGTGCCAGCAGCCAAGATGGGACAGGGGGCAATGAAAAACTGTTTTTT.

The chain joins TRBV12-3 or TRBV12-4 to TRBJ1-5; D gene unclear. V lost 10 bases and J lost 6, with 19 bases in between. The length of the CDR3 is 14 residues. CDR3: CATSDAGSRQPQHF. The CDR3 DNA is TGTGCCACCTCGGACGCCGGGTCACGTCAGCCCCAGCATTTT.

This clonotype was seen a handful of times. The CDR3 DNA reads as TGTGCCAGCAGTCCCGACAGTCCCTACAATGAGCAGTTCTTC. Translation: CASSPDSPYNEQFF. The chain links TRBV27 to TRBJ2-1; D is possibly TRBD1 (5 bases). The CDR3 has 14 residues. Germline V gene data show CDR1 as MNHEY and CDR2 as SMNVEV (reference sequence). The V and J ends lost 5 bases and 2 bases respectively, with 10 bases between them.

This clonotype was picked up many times. The chain employs TRBV5-1 and TRBJ2-7; TRBD2 is a possible D gene (6 bases). The CDR3 runs 13 residues. Germline V gene data show CDR1 as SGHRS and CDR2 as YFSETQ. The ends were cut back, 7 bases at V and 6 bases at J, with 17 bases in the middle. The CDR3 nucleotides are TGCGCCAGCTGTGGGGAGAGGGGAGGCGAGCAGTACTTC. Translating gives CASCGERGGEQYF.

This clonotype occurred many times. V usage is TRBV5-4 and J usage is TRBJ2-2; no definite D call. This CDR3 region has 14 residues. CDR1 is SGHNT and CDR2 is YYREEE in the germline V gene (reference sequence). V was trimmed by 0 bases and J by 5 bases, leaving 8 bases between them. CDR3 region: CASSLVQNTGELFF. The CDR3 bases are TGTGCCAGCAGCTTGGTACAGAATACCGGGGAGCTGTTTTTT.

The chain recombines TRBV20-1 with TRBJ2-4; unclear D gene. CDR3 size: 14 residues. V was shortened by 3 bases and J by 0 bases, with 9 bases between the two germline ends. Germline loops: CDR1 DFQATT, CDR2 SNEGSKA (reference sequence). CDR3 nucleotides: TGCAGTGCTAGTTTTCTACTAGCCAAAAACATTCAGTACTTC. Amino acids: CSASFLLAKNIQYF.

This clonotype was counted between two and nine times. The chain has TRBV5-1 and TRBJ2-5, with D tentatively TRBD1 (6 bases). There are 16 residues in the CDR3. V was pared by 1 base and J by 0 bases, with 13 bases between. CDR1 is SGHRS and CDR2 is YFSETQ in the germline V gene. CDR3 loop: CASSLLATGYQETQYF. CDR3 DNA sequence: TGCGCCAGCAGCTTGTTAGCGACAGGTTACCAAGAGACCCAGTACTTC.

The chain links TRBV18 to TRBJ2-7, with TRBD1 identical over 9 bases. Germline CDR1 reads KGHSH; CDR2 reads LQKENI. V dropped 3 bases and J dropped 5; count of bases not matched to a gene: 5. The CDR3 runs to 14 residues. The CDR3 DNA is TGTGCCAGCTCACCCACAGGGGGCCCCGACGAGCAGTACTTC. Its protein product is CASSPTGGPDEQYF.

The chain recombines TRBV5-1 with TRBJ1-4; perhaps TRBD1 as D (5 bases). Looked up from germline, CDR1 is SGHRS and CDR2 is YFSETQ. This CDR3 is 14 amino acids long. V lost 4 bases and J 4 bases, leaving 11 bases between the germline ends. The CDR3 region is CASSLDSFNEKLFF. The CDR3 DNA sequence: TGCGCCAGCAGCCTCGACAGCTTTAATGAAAAACTGTTTTTT.

The chain combines TRBV9 with TRBJ2-2; D not certain. V dropped 4 bases and J dropped 6 bases, with 10 bases sitting between them. The CDR3 is made up of 13 amino acids. CDR1 SGDLS and CDR2 YYNGEE come from the germline V gene. The CDR3 nucleotides are TGTGCCAGCAGCCCTAGTGGAGCCGGGGAGCTGTTTTTT. Its translation is CASSPSGAGELFF.

This clonotype has only a few counts. The chain has TRBV12-3 or TRBV12-4 and TRBJ2-7; tentatively, D is TRBD1 (6 bases). The V end lost 6 bases, the J end lost 2 bases, and 14 bases lay between the germline ends. There are 14 residues in the CDR3. The CDR3 DNA reads TGTGCCAGCAGCCACCAGGGGCCAGCCTACGAGCAGTACTTC. It specifies CASSHQGPAYEQYF.

CDR3 sequence reads: CASSLSWGLAKNIQYF. The CDR3, as DNA: TGTGCCAGCAGTTTATCCTGGGGGCTAGCCAAAAACATTCAGTACTTC. The chain employs TRBV27 and TRBJ2-4, with a weak D call TRBD1 (6 bases). Deletions cut 0 bases from V and 0 bases from J, with 9 bases between. The CDR3 has 16 residues. From germline, CDR1 is MNHEY and CDR2 SMNVEV (reference sequence).

The chain links TRBV12-3 or TRBV12-4 to TRBJ2-6; 11 bases match TRBD2. The CDR3 consists of 19 residues. Trimming at V came to 5 bases and at J to 0 bases, leaving 9 bases not matched to a gene. The DNA for the CDR3 is TGTGCCAGCAGTACAGGGACTAGCGGCCTGTACTCTGGGGCCAACGTCCTGACTTTC. Protein product: CASSTGTSGLYSGANVLTF.

This chain connects TRBV6-6 to TRBJ2-3; the match to TRBD2 covers 7 bases. The ends lost 4 bases at V and 0 bases at J; junction bases unmatched: 13. Germline lookup yields CDR1 MNHNY and CDR2 SVGAGI (reference sequence). The length of the CDR3 is 18 residues. DNA of the CDR3: TGTGCCAGCAGTTTAATCCAGGGAGCGGGGAGTAGCACAGATACGCAGTATTTT. Its translation is CASSLIQGAGSSTDTQYF.

The gene calls are TRBV6-1 and TRBJ2-3, with D hard to call. The germline CDR1 and CDR2 sequences are MNHNS and SASEGT. This CDR3 has 13 amino acids. V was pared by 5 bases and J by 6 bases, with 12 bases between. DNA of the CDR3: TGTGCCAGCAGTCCCACTACTGGGGATACGCAGTATTTT. Its protein product is CASSPTTGDTQYF.

The V call is TRBV4-2, the J call TRBJ2-7, with TRBD1 as a possible D gene (6 bases). The V end lost 0 bases, the J end lost 0 bases, and 12 bases lay between the germline ends. In germline, CDR1 is LGHNA, CDR2 YNFKEQ. The CDR3 length is 16 residues. The CDR3 region is CASSQEGHPSSYEQYF. In DNA, the CDR3 is TGTGCCAGCAGCCAAGAGGGACATCCGAGCTCCTACGAGCAGTACTTC.

V and J are TRBV7-2 and TRBJ2-3, with 9 bases identical to TRBD2. The CDR3 covers 17 residues. V trimming: 1 base; J trimming: 9 bases; junction bases outside the gene matches: 14. The germline V gene encodes CDR1 SGHTA and CDR2 FQGNSA. The CDR3 DNA reads TGTGCCAGCAGCTTAGGGTTGGCGGGGGGGCCTTTAGGCACGCAGTATTTT. It specifies CASSLGLAGGPLGTQYF.

This chain's CDR3 is CASSQAHRGDGYTF. CDR3 sequence (DNA): TGTGCCAGCAGCCAAGCCCACAGGGGAGATGGCTACACCTTC. The gene calls are TRBV3-1 and TRBJ1-2; 7 bases align to TRBD1. The junction had 5 bases not matched to a gene; V was cut back by 1 base and J by 6 bases. The CDR3 contains 14 residues. Germline V lookup: CDR1 LGHDT, CDR2 YNNKEL (reference sequence).